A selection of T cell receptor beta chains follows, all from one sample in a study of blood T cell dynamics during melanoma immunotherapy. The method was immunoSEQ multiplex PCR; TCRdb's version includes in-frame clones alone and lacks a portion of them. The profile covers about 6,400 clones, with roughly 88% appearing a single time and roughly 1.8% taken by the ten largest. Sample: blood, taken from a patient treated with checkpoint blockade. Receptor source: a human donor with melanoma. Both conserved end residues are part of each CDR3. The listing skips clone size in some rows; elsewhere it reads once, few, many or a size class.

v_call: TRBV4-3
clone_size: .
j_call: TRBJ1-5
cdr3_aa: CASSQDGSGQPQHF

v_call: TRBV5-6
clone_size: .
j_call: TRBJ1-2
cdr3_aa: CASSPWDRPNYGYTF

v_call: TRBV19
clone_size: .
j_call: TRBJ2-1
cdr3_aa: CASSIGSNNEQFF

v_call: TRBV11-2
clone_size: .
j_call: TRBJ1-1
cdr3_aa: CASSLSLVLEAFF

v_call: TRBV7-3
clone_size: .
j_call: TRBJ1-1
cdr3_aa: CASSLGTVNTEAFF

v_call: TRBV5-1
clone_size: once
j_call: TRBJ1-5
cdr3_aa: CASSQAGGSNQPQHF

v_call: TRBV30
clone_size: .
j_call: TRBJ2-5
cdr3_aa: CAWNRDSEETQYF

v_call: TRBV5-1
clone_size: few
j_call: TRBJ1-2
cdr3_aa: CASSLAPVRAEANYGYTF

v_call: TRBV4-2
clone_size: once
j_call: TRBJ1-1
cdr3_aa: CASSLWGALNTEAFF

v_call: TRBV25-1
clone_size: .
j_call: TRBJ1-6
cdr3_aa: CASSTATGDRAYSPLHF

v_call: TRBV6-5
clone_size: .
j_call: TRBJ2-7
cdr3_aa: CASTPSGTHEQYF

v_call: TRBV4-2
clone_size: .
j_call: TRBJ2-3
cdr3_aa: CASSQAGLAGGYDTQYF

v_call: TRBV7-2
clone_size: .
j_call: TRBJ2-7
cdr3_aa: CASSLAPGRRLSYEQYF

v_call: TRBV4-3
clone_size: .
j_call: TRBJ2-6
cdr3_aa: CASSRQSSGANVLTF

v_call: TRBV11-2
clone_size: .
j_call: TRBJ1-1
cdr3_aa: CASERTANTEAFF

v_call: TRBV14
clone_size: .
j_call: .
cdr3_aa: CASSQDRTGGRYEQYF

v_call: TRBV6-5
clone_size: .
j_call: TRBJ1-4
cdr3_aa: CASSYRRGAGEKLFF

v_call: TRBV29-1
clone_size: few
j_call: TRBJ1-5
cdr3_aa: CRGGTGSVDQPQHF

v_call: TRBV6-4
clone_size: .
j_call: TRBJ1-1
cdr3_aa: CASRSEGFTEAFF

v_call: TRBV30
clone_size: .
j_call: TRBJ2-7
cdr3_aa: CAWSGTVPYEQYF

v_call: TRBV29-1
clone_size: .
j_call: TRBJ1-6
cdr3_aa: CSVAVADRGNSPLHF

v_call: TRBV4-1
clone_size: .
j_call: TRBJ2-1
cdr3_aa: CASSQLNTNNEQFF

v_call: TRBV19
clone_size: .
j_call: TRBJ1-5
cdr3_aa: CASGTGGDQPQHF

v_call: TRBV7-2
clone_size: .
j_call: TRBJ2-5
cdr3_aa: CASSLYVGLYQETQYF

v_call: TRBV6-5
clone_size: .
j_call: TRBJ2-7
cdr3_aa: CASSYRVTLLYEQYF

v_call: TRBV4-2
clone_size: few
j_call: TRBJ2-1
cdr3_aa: CASSPGLAGGGDEQFF

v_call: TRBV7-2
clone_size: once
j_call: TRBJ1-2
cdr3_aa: CASSLLRGSTYGYTF

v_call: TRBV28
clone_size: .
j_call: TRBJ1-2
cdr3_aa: CASSLSDSGYGYTF

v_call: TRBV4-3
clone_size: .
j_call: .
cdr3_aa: CASSHLFGTGIHEQYF

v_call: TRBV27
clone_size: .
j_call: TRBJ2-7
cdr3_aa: CASSRFGTGAWEQYF

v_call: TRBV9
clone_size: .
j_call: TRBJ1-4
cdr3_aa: CASSEGVTNEKLFF

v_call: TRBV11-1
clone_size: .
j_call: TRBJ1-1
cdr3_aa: CASSKSGTGLGDTEAFF

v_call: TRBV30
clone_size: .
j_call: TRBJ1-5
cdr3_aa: CAWNMDSNQPQHF

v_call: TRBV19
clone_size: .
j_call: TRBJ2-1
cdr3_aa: CASSSGLAGGSLNNEQFF

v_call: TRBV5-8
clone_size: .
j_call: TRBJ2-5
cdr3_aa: CASSLGGALETQYF

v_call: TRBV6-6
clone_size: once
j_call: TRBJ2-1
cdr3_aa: CASRPGGVEQFF

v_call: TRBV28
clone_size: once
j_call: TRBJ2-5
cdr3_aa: CASSFLRNQETQYF

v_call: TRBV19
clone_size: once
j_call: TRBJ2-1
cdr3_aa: CASSISQPYNEQFF

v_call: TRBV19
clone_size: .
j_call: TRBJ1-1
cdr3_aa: CASTRGQRDAEAFF

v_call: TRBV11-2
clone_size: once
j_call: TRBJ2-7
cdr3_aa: CASSETGGSVSYEQYF

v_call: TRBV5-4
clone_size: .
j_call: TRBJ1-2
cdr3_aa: CASSSTRTDFVRTF

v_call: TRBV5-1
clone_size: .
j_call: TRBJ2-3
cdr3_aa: CASSIGTGGIGDTQYF

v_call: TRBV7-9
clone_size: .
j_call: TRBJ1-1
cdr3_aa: CASSQEYTEAFF

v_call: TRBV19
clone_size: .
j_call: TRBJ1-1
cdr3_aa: CATSGLSPAAFF

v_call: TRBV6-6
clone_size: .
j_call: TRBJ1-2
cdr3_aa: CASSYTRGDSYGYTF

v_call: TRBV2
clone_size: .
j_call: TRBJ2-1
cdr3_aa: CASRRDRGPAGEQFF

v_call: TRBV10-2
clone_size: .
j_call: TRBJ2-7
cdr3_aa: CASASGVSIDEQYF

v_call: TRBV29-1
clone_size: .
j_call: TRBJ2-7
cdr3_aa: CSVRLAGTYEQYF

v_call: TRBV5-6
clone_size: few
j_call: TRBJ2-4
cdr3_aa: CASSWAPGPQNIQYF

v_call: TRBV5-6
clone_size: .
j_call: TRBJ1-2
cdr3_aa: CASSLVSWGYTF

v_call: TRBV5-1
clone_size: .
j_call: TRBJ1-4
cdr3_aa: CASSLPQGANEKLFF

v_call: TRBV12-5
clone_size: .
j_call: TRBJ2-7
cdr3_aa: CASGRGTYEQYF

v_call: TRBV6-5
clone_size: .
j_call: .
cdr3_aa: CASSYSFVGTYEQYF

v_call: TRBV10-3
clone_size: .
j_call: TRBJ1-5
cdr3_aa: CAISDRGQSNQPQHF

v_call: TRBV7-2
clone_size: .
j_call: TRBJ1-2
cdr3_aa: CASSADPYGYTF

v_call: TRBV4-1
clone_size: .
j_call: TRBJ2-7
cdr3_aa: CASSQYVGSLGYEQYF

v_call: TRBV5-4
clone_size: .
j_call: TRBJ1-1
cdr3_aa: CASSLEGQGAINTEAFF

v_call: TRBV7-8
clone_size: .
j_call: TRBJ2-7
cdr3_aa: CASSTDAGGSYEQYF

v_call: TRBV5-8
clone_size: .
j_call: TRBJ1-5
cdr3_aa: CASSLVAEQPQHF